One and the same sample provided the 4 T cell receptor beta chains below, sequenced in a study of blood T cell repertoires in COVID-19. TCRdb's copy holds only in-frame clones and misses some; the assay was immunoSEQ multiplex PCR. The repertoire holds hundreds of thousands of clones, with over 75% as singletons. The source material was peripheral blood. The receptors were gathered from a human donor in a cohort sampled during active COVID-19.

J is TRBJ1-1 and V is TRBV27, with D tentatively TRBD1 (6 bases). V was pared by 5 bases and J by 1 base, with 11 bases between. Germline CDR1 is MNHEY and CDR2 is SMNVEV (reference sequence). The CDR3 loop spans 14 amino acids. This CDR3 reads CASSARGWNTEAFF. The CDR3 DNA sequence: TGTGCCAGCAGTGCCAGGGGATGGAACACTGAAGCTTTCTTT.

The chain recombines TRBV29-1 with TRBJ1-1, with TRBD1 matching over 8 bases. CDR3 length: 14 amino acids. V lost 6 bases to trimming and J lost 1 base; unmatched junction nucleotides: 7. CDR1 and CDR2 (germline): SQVTM, ANQGSEA. The CDR3 bases are TGCAGCGTACGACAGGGGTTAGCGAACACTGAAGCTTTCTTT. Protein: CSVRQGLANTEAFF.

The V and J genes are TRBV28 and TRBJ1-2; 7 bases match TRBD1. The CDR3 contains 15 residues. The V segment lost 6 bases and the J segment 4 bases; nucleotides outside the gene matches: 11. CDR1 MDHEN and CDR2 SYDVKM come from the germline V gene. In DNA, the CDR3 is TGTGCCAGCAGGAGATTATCCGGGACAGTCTATGGCTACACCTTC. Translating it yields CASRRLSGTVYGYTF.

In its sample, this clone was seen a few times. The CDR3 coding sequence is TGTGCCAGTAGGACAGGGGATTATCAGCCCCAGCATTTT. Amino acid sequence: CASRTGDYQPQHF. V is TRBV19 and J is TRBJ1-5; 8 bases are a match to TRBD1. CDR1 is LNHDA, CDR2 SQIVND, per germline (reference sequence). CDR3 length: 13 residues. J lost 5 bases, V lost 6 bases, and 3 bases had no gene match.